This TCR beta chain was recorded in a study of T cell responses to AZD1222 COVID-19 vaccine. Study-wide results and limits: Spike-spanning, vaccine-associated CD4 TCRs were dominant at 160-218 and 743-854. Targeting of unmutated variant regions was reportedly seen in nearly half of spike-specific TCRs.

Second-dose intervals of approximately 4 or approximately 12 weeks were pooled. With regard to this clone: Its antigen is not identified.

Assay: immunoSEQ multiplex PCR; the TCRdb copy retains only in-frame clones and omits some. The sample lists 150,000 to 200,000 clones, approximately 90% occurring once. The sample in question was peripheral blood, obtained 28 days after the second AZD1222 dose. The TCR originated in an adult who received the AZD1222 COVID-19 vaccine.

The CDR3 here is CASSYGGTQETQYF. In nucleotides, the CDR3 is TGTGCCAGCAGTTACGGGGGGACCCAAGAGACCCAGTACTTC. The V gene is TRBV6-2 or TRBV6-3, the J gene TRBJ2-5; possible D gene TRBD2, 6 bases. The CDR3 has 14 amino acids. Germline CDR1 and CDR2: MNHEY and SVGEGT. V was shortened by 2 bases and J by 1 base, with 8 bases between the two germline ends.